Described below is a single T cell receptor (beta chain) sequence and its context. TCRdb reprocessed the 5' RACE reads and stores each CDR3 protein as one record, lacking DNA. Its table lists 550,000 or so distinct CDR3 sequences. The CDR3 runs 15 residues. The data derive from a study of T cells expressing NK-cell markers. Input material: blood T cells: a sorted CD56 or NKG2C T cell subset, CD4+ or CD8+ T cells, or bulk PBMC T cells (not recorded which). The chain employs TRBV12-3 or TRBV12-4 and TRBJ2-6; the TRBD1 assignment by TCRdb is unverifiable without DNA. This sequence was found in a man younger than 35 in good health. CDR3 in amino acids: CASSPRSPGANVLTF.